This T cell receptor beta chain was recorded in a study of early T cells in non-severe SARS-CoV-2 infection. The CDR3 is made up of 14 amino acids. V lost 6 bases to trimming and J lost 8 bases, with 17 bases between them. The study's findings and limits: Matching with VDJdb favored anti-spike CD8 responses (missing private and CD4 specificities).

Individual cDNA molecules were tagged with unique molecular identifiers, the study reported. TCRdb ran MiXCR on the 5' RACE reads and lists one entry per CDR3 protein. Altogether 55,000 to 65,000 distinct CDR3 sequences are present, over 7.5% being singletons, with the ten largest covering 8.5% to 9.5%. In this sample, this clonotype turned up many times. Antigen unknown. This TCR derives from an adult who was a healthcare worker with PCR-confirmed SARS-CoV-2 infection or an uninfected control (not recorded which). The chain combines TRBV12-3 or TRBV12-4 with TRBJ2-4, with D possibly matching TRBD1 (5 bases). Sequenced input: whole blood. Here the CDR3 reads CASRDSGTRDIQYF. The CDR3, as DNA: TGTGCCAGCAGGGATTCCGGAACCAGGGACATTCAGTACTTC.